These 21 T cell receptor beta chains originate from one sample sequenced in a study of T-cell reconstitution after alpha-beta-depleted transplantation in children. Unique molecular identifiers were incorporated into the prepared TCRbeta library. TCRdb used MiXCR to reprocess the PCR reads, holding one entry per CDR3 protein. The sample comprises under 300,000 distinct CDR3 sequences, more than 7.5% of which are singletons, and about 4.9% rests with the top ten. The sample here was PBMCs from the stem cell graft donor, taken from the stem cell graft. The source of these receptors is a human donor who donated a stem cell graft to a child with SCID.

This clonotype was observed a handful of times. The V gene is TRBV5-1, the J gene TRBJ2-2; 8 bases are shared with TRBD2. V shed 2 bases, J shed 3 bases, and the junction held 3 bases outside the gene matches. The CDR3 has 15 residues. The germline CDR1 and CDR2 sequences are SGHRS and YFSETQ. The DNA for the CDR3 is TGCGCCAGCAGCTTTAGCGGGGAGTACACCGGGGAGCTGTTTTTT. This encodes CASSFSGEYTGELFF.

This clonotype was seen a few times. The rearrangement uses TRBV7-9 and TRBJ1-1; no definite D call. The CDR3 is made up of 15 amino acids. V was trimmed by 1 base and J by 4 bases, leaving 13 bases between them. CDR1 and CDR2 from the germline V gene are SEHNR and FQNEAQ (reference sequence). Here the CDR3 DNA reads TGTGCCAGCAGCTTAGAGACTTCAGGTGGCACTGAAGCTTTCTTT. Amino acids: CASSLETSGGTEAFF.

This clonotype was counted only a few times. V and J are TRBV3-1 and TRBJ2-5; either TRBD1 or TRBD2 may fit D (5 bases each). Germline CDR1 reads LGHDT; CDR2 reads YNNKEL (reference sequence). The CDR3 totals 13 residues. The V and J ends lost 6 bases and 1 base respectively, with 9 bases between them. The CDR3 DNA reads TGTGCCAGCAGTTCCGGGACCCAAGAGACCCAGTACTTC. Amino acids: CASSSGTQETQYF.

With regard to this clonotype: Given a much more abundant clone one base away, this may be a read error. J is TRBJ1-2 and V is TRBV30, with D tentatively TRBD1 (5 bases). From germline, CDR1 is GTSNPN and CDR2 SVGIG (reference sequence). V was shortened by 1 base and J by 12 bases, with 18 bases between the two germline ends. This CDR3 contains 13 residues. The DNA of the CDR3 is TGTGCCTGGAGTGGGCGGATAGAGCGGGGCGACACCTTC. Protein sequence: CAWSGRIERGDTF.

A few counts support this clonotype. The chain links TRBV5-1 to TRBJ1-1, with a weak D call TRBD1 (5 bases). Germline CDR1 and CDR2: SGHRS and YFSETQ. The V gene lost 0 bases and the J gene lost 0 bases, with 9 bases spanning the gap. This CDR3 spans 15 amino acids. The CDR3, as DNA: TGCGCCAGCAGCTTGGAGGGGCCCCTGAACACTGAAGCTTTCTTT. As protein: CASSLEGPLNTEAFF.

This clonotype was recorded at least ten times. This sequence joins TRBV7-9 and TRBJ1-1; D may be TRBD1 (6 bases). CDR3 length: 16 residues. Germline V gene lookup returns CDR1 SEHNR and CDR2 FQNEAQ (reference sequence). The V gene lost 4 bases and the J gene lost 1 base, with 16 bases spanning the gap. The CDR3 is CASSSERGGGNTEAFF. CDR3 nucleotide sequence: TGTGCCAGCAGCTCAGAAAGGGGAGGGGGGAACACTGAAGCTTTCTTT.

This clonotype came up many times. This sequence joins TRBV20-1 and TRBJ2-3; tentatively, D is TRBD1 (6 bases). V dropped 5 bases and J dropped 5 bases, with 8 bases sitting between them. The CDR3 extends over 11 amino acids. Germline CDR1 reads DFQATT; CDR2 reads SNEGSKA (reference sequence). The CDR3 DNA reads TGCAGTGCTTCACAGGGAGATACGCAGTATTTT. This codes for CSASQGDTQYF.

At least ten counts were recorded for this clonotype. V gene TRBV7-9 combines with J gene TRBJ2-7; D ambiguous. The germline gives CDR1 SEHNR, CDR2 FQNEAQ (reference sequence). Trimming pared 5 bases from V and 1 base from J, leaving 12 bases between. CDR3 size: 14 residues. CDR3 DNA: TGTGCCAGCAGCATTGCCCTGGGGTCCTACGAGCAGTACTTC. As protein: CASSIALGSYEQYF. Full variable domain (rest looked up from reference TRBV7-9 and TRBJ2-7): DTGVSQNPRHKITKRGQNVTFRCDPISEHNRLYWYRQTLGQGPEFLTYFQNEAQLEKSRLLSDRFSAERPKGSFSTLEIQRTEQGDSAMYLCASSIALGSYEQYFGPGTRLTVT.

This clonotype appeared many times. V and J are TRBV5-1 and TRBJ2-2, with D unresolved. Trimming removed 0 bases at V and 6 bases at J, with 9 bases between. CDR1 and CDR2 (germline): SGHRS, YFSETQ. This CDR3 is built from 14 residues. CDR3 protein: CASSLEGPPGELFF. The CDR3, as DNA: TGCGCCAGCAGCTTGGAAGGCCCTCCCGGGGAGCTGTTTTTT. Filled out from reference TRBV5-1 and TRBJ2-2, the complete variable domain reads KAGVTQTPRYLIKTRGQQVTLSCSPISGHRSVSWYQQTPGQGLQFLFEYFSETQRNKGNFPGRFSGRQFSNSRSEMNVSTLELGDSALYLCASSLEGPPGELFFGEGSRLTVL.

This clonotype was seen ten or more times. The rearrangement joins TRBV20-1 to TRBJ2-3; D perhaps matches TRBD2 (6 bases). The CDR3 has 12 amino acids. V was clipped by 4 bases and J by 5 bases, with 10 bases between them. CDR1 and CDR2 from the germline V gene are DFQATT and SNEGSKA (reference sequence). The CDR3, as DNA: TGCAGTGCTACGGGGGTTGGAGATACGCAGTATTTT. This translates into CSATGVGDTQYF.

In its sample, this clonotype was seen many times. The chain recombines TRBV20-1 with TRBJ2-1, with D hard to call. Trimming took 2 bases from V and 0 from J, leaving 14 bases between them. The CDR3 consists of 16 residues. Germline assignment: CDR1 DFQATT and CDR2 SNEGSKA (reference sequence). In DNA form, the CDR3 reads TGCAGTGCTAGATCCGTCGTAGGAAGCTCCTACAATGAGCAGTTCTTC. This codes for CSARSVVGSSYNEQFF.

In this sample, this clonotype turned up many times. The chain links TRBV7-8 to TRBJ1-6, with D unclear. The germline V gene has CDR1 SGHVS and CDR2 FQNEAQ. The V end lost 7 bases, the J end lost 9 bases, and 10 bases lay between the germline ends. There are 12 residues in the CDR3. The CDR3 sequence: CASTSRGSPLHF. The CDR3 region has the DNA TGTGCCAGCACCTCACGGGGTTCACCCCTCCACTTT.

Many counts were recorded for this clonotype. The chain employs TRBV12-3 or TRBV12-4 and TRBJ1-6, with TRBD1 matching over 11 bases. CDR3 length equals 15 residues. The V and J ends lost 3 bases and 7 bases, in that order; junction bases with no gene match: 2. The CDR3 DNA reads TGTGCCAGCAGTTTGAGGGACAGGGGGAATTCACCCCTCCACTTT. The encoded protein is CASSLRDRGNSPLHF.

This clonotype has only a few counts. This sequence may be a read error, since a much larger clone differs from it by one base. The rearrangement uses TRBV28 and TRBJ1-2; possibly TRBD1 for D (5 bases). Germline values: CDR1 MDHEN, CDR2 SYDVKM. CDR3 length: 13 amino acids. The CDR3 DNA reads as TGTGCCAGCAGTCCAACAGGAAACTATGGCGACACCTTC. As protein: CASSPTGNYGDTF.

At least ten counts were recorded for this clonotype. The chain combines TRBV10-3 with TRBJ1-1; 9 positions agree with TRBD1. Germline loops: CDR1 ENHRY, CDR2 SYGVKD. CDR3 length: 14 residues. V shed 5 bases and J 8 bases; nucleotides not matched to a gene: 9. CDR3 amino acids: CAISSDRGRYEAFF. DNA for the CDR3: TGTGCCATCAGTTCTGACAGGGGGAGATACGAAGCTTTCTTT.

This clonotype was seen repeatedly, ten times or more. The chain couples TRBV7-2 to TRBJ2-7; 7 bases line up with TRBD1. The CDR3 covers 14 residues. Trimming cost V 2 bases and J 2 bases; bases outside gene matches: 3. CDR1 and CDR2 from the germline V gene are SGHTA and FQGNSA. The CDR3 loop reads CASSLRTGPYEQYF. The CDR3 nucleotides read TGTGCCAGCAGCTTAAGGACAGGCCCCTACGAGCAGTACTTC.

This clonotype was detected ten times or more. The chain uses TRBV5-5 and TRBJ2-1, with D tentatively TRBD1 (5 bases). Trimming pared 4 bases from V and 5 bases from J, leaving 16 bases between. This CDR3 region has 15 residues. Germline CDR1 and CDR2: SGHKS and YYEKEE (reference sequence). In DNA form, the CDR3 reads TGTGCCAGCAGCCCCGACCCAGGGTGGAACAATGAGCAGTTCTTC. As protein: CASSPDPGWNNEQFF.

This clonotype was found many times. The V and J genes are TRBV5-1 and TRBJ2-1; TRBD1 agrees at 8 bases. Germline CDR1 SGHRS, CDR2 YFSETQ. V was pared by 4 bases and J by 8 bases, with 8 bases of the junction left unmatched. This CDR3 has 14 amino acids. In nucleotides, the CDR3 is TGCGCCAGCAGCACAGGACAGGGTAGGGATGAGCAGTTCTTC. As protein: CASSTGQGRDEQFF.

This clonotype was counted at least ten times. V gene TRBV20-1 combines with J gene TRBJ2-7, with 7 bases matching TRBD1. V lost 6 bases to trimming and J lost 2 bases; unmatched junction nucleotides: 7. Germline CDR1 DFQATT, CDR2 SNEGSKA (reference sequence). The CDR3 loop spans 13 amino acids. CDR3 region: CSARDRATYEQYF. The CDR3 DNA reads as TGCAGTGCCCGAGACAGGGCAACCTACGAGCAGTACTTC.

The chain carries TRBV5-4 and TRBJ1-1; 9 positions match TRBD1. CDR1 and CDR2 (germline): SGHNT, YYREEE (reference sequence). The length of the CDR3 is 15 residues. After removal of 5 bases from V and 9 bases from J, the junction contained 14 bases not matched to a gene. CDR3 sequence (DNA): TGTGCCAGCAGTCAAAGCCCGGGACAGGGCCTCCAAGCTTTCTTT. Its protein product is CASSQSPGQGLQAFF.

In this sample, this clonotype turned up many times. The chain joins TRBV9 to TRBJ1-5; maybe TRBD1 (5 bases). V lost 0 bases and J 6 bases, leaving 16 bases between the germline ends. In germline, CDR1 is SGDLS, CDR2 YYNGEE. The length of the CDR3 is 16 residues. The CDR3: CASSVGSGVGTQPQHF. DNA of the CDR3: TGTGCCAGCAGCGTAGGATCGGGGGTCGGTACTCAGCCCCAGCATTTT. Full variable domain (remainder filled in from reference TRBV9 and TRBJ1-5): DSGVTQTPKHLITATGQRVTLRCSPRSGDLSVYWYQQSLDQGLQFLIQYYNGEERAKGNILERFSAQQFPDLHSELNLSSLELGDSALYFCASSVGSGVGTQPQHFGDGTRLSIL.